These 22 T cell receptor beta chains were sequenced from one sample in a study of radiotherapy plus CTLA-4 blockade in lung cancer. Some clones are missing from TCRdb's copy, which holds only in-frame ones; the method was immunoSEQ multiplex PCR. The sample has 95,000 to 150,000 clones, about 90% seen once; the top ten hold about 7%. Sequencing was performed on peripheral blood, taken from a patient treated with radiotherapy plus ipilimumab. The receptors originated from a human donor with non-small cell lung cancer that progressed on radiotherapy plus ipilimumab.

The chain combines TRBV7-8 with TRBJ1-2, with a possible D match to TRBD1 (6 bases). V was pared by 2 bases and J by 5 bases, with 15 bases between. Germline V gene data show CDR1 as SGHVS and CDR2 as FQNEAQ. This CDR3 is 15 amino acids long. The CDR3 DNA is TGTGCCAGCAGCTTATTCGGCAGGGGTGTTTATGGCTACACCTTC. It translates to CASSLFGRGVYGYTF.

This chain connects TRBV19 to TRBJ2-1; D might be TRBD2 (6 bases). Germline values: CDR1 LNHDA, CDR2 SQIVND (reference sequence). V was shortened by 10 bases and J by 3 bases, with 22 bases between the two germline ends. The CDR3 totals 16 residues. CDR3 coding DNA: TGTGCCATCCCATGTGGCGGGGAGGCGTTCTACAATGAGCAGTTCTTC. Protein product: CAIPCGGEAFYNEQFF.

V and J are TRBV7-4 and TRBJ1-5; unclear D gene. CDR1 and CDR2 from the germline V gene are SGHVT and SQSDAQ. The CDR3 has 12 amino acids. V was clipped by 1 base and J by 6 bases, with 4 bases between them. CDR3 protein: CASSLGAQPQHF. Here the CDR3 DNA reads TGTGCCAGCAGCTTAGGAGCTCAGCCCCAGCATTTT.

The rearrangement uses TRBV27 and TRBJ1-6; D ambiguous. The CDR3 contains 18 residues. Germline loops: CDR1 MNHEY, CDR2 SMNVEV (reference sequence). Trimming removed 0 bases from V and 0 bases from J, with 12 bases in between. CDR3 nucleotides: TGTGCCAGCAGTTTATCTGGCGTTGCGAGCTCCTATAATTCACCCCTCCACTTT. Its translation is CASSLSGVASSYNSPLHF.

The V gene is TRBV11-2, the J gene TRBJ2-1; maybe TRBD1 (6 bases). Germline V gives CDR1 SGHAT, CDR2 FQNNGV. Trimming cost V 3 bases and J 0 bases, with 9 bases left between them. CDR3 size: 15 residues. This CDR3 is CASSFDRSSYNEQFF. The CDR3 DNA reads TGTGCCAGCAGCTTTGACAGGTCCTCCTACAATGAGCAGTTCTTC.

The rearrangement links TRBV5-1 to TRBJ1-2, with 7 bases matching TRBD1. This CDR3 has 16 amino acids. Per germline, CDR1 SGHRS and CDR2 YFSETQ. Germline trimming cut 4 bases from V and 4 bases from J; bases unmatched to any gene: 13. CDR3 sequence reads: CASSLGGDSFFYGYTF. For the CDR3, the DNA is TGCGCCAGCAGCCTTGGCGGGGACAGCTTTTTCTATGGCTACACCTTC.

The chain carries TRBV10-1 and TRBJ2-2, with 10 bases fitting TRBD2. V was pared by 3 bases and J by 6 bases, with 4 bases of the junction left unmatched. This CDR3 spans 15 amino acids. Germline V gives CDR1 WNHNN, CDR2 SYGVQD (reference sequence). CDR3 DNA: TGCGCCAGCAGTGACCCTCTAGCGGGAGCCGGGGAGCTGTTTTTT. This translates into CASSDPLAGAGELFF.

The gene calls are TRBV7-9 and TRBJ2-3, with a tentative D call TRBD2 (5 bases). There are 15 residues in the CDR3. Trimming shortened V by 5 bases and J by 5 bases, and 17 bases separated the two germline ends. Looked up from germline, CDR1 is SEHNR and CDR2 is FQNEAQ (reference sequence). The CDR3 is CASSVPDPGLDTQYF. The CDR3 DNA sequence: TGTGCCAGCAGCGTTCCGGACCCCGGACTAGATACGCAGTATTTT.

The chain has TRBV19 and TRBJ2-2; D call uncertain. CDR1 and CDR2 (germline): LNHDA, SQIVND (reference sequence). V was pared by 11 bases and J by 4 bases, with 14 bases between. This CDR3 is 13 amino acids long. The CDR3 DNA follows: TGTGCCGCCAGGAATTTCTTCACCGGGGAGCTGTTTTTT. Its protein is CAARNFFTGELFF.

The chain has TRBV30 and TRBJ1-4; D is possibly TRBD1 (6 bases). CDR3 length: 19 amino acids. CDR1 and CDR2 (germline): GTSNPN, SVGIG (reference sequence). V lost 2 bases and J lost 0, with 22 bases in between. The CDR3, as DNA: TGTGCCTGGAGTCCACCCACCCCGGACAGTGTCCCAACTAATGAAAAACTGTTTTTT. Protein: CAWSPPTPDSVPTNEKLFF.

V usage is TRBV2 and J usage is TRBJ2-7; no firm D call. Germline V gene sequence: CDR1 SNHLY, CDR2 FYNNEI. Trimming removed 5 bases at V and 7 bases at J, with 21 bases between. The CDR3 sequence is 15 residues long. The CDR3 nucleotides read TGTGCCAGCAGTACCGGGCCCGGATTTTGGGGTGAGCAGTACTTC. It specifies CASSTGPGFWGEQYF.

Here the CDR3 DNA reads TGTGCCAGCAGCTTAGGTATTAGCGGGAACGAGCAGTACTTC. Translation gives CASSLGISGNEQYF. The chain is built from TRBV11-2 and TRBJ2-7; 8 positions match TRBD2. This CDR3 region has 14 residues. Looked up from germline, CDR1 is SGHAT and CDR2 is FQNNGV. The J segment lost 5 bases and the V segment lost 1 base, leaving 4 bases of the junction unmatched.

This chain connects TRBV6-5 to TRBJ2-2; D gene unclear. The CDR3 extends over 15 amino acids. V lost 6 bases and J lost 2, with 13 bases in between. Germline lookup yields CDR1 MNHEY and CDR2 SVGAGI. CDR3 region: CASRPPRPNTGELFF. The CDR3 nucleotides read TGTGCCAGCAGGCCCCCCCGACCCAACACCGGGGAGCTGTTTTTT.

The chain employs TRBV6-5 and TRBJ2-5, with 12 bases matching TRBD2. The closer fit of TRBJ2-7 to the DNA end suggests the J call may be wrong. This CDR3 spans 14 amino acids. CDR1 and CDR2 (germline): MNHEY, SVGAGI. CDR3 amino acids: CASRLAGGTYEQYF. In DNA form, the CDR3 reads TGTGCCAGCAGGCTAGCGGGAGGGACCTACGAGCAGTACTTC.

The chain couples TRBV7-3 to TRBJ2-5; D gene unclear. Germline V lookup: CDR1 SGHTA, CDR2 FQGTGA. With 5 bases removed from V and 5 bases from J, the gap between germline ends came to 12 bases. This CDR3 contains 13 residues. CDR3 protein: CASSRTMGETQYF. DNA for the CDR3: TGTGCCAGCAGCCGTACGATGGGGGAGACCCAGTACTTC.

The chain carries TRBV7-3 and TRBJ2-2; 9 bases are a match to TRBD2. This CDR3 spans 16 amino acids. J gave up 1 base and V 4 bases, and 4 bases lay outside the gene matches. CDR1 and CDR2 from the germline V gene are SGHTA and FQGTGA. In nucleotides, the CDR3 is TGTGCCAGCAGCTCCGGGACTAGCTTGAACACCGGGGAGCTGTTTTTT. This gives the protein CASSSGTSLNTGELFF.

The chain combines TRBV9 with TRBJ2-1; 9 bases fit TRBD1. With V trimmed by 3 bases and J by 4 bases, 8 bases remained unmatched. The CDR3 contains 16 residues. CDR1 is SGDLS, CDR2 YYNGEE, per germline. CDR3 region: CASSAQGQGTYNEQFF. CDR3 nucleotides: TGTGCCAGCAGCGCCCAGGGACAGGGCACGTACAATGAGCAGTTCTTC.

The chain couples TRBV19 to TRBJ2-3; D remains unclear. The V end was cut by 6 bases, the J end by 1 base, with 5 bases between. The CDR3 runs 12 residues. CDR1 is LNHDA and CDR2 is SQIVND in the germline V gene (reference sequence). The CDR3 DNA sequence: TGTGCCAGTAGCCTCGGCACAGATACGCAGTATTTT. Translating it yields CASSLGTDTQYF.

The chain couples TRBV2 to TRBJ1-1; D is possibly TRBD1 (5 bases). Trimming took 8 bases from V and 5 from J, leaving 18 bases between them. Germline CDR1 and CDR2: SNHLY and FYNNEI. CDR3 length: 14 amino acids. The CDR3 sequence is CASQKGGAVTEAFF. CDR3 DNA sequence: TGTGCCAGCCAGAAGGGTGGGGCTGTGACTGAAGCTTTCTTT.

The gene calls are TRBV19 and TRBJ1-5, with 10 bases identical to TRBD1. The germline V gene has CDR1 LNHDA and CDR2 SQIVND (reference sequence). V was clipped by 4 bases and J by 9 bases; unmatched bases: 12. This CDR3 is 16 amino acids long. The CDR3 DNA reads TGTGCCAGTAGTAGGGGGACAGGGGACATGGCCCGGCCCCAGCATTTT. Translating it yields CASSRGTGDMARPQHF. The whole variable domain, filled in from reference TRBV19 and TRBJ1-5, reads DGGITQSPKYLFRKEGQNVTLSCEQNLNHDAMYWYRQDPGQGLRLIYYSQIVNDFQKGDIAEGYSVSREKKESFPLTVTSAQKNPTAFYLCASSRGTGDMARPQHFGDGTRLSIL.

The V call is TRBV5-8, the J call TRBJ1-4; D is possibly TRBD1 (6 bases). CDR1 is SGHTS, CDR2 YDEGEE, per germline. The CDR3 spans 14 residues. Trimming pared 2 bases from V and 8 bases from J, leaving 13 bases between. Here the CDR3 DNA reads TGTGCCAGCAGCTTAAATAGGGGGGACGAAAAACTGTTTTTT. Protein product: CASSLNRGDEKLFF.

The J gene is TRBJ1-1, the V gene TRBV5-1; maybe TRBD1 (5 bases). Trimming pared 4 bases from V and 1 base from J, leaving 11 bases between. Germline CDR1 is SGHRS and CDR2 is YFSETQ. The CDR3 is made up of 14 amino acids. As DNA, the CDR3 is TGCGCCAGCAGCACGCAGGGTGGGAACACTGAAGCTTTCTTT. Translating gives CASSTQGGNTEAFF.